This T cell receptor beta chain was sequenced during a study of OX40 agonist ivuxolimab in advanced cancers. The CDR3 is made up of 16 amino acids. Germline values: CDR1 LNHDA, CDR2 SQIVND (reference sequence). Trimming shortened V by 9 bases and J by 1 base, and 18 bases separated the two germline ends. Some clones are missing from TCRdb's copy, which holds only in-frame ones; the method was immunoSEQ multiplex PCR. The repertoire has some 90,000 clones, 80% to 90% of them found once; the top ten carry about 4%. The source material was CD4+ or CD8+ T cells sorted from blood, sampled in a trial of the OX40 agonist ivuxolimab. This sequence joins TRBV19 and TRBJ2-2, with D perhaps matching TRBD1 or TRBD2 (6 bases each). The receptor's source is an adult with an advanced solid tumor such as melanoma, head and neck, liver or kidney cancer. CDR3 DNA: TGTGCCAGCAAGAATGGAGGGGGGAGGAACACCGGGGAGCTGTTTTTT. Translated, it gives CASKNGGGRNTGELFF.